The text below deals with one T cell receptor beta chain. Its target is unknown. RNA was extracted from 2 to 2.5 ml of whole blood of healthy adults. This entry is derived from a study of naive and memory T cell subsets. V dropped 0 bases and J dropped 5 bases, with 17 bases sitting between them. Germline assignment: CDR1 SGHRS and CDR2 YFSETQ. The CDR3 spans 16 residues. Regarding the study as a whole: The RNA method is potentially sensitive to activation and differentiation changes.

Alpha and beta constant region primers primed reverse transcription for blood and skin samples. Ligated cDNA underwent four rounds of PCR with nested alpha and beta constant region primers and SP2. TCRdb reprocessed the 5' RACE reads via MiXCR and lists one record per CDR3 protein. The repertoire has more than 25,000 distinct CDR3 sequences, around 21% of them found once; the top ten carry about 1.8%. The TCR originated in a female donor in good health. The chain is built from TRBV5-1 and TRBJ1-1, with D uncertain. The CDR3 protein is CASSLASGVEQTEAFF. CDR3 bases: TGCGCCAGCAGCTTGGCATCGGGAGTTGAACAGACTGAAGCTTTCTTT.